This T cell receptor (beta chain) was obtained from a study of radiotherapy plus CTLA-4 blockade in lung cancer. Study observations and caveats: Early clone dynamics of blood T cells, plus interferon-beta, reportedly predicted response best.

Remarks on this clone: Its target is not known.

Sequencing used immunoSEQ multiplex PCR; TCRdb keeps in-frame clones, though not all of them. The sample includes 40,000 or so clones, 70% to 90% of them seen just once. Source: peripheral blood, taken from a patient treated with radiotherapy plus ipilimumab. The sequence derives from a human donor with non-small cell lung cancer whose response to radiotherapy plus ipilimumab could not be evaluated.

CDR3 in amino acids: CASSPDSGDTQYF. In DNA form, the CDR3 reads TGTGCCAGCTCACCGGATAGCGGAGATACGCAGTATTTT. This sequence joins TRBV18 and TRBJ2-3; D possibly corresponds to TRBD2 (6 bases). Germline-derived CDR1 and CDR2 are KGHSH and LQKENI. The CDR3 spans 13 residues. V gave up 3 bases and J gave up 5 bases, with 9 bases separating them.